This is a list of T cell receptor beta chains from one sample in a study of technical replicates of blood from a handful of donors. Only in-frame clones appear in the TCRdb table, and some are missing; sequencing was by immunoSEQ multiplex PCR. The table lists about 71,000 clones, approximately 87% of them singletons, with under 6% in the top ten. The material sequenced was PBMCs. Every receptor here comes from a human donor in good health. Some clones in this sample may be carry-over from other donors' samples. Each CDR3 is given with its conserved first and last residue. D genes are given only for firm matches. For some rows the clone size is stated as once, few or many, or as a class when expanded; others skip it.

V	J	size	D	CDR3	DNA
TRBV5-1	TRBJ2-3	-	-	CASSDTLTQYF	TGCGCCAGCAGCGACACGTTAACGCAGTATTTT
TRBV7-3	TRBJ1-6	-	-	CASSATGGSPLHF	TGTGCCAGCAGCGCCACGGGGGGTTCACCCCTCCACTTT
TRBV13	TRBJ2-3	-	TRBD2	CASSQGLAGGLDTQYF	TGTGCCAGCAGCCAGGGACTAGCGGGAGGGTTGGATACGCAGTATTTT
TRBV29-1	TRBJ1-1	-	-	CSASYSSQASGEAFF	TGCAGCGCAAGTTATTCCTCACAGGCCAGTGGTGAAGCTTTCTTT
TRBV7-2	TRBJ1-1	-	-	CASSVRDRTEAFF	TGTGCCAGCAGCGTCCGGGATAGGACTGAAGCTTTCTTT
TRBV5-4	TRBJ2-3	-	-	CATLADSTDTQYF	TGTGCCACCTTAGCGGACAGCACAGATACGCAGTATTTT
TRBV7-9	TRBJ2-1	-	TRBD1	CASSPGTVINQFF	TGTGCCAGCAGCCCCGGGACAGTTATTAACCAGTTCTTC
TRBV29-1	TRBJ2-1	-	-	CSVEALDFRAYNEQFF	TGCAGCGTTGAAGCACTGGACTTTAGAGCCTACAATGAGCAGTTCTTC
TRBV4-1	TRBJ1-5	-	TRBD1	CASSRADRAGQPQHF	TGCGCCAGCAGCCGGGCCGACAGGGCGGGTCAGCCCCAGCATTTT
TRBV10-1	TRBJ1-5	-	TRBD1	CAKMDRAEPQHF	TGCGCCAAGATGGACAGGGCTGAGCCCCAGCATTTT
TRBV9	TRBJ1-3	-	-	CASSPTALSGNTIYF	TGTGCCAGCTCACCAACTGCACTCTCTGGAAACACCATATATTTT
TRBV9	TRBJ1-2	-	TRBD1	CASSGRTGVGYTF	TGTGCCAGCAGCGGACGGACAGGGGTCGGCTACACCTTC
TRBV5-1	TRBJ2-2	few	TRBD2	CASLAGGSGNTGELFF	TGCGCCAGCCTTGCGGGGGGCTCGGGGAACACCGGGGAGCTGTTTTTT
TRBV25-1	TRBJ1-1	-	TRBD1	CASSQGTGISTEAFF	TGTGCCAGCAGTCAGGGGACAGGGATTTCCACTGAAGCTTTCTTT
TRBV5-6	TRBJ2-1	-	TRBD2	CASSRGSLEQFF	TGTGCCAGCAGCCGCGGGAGTTTGGAGCAGTTCTTC
TRBV7-9	TRBJ2-2	-	-	CASSSPWRTVVGELFF	TGTGCCAGCAGCTCCCCTTGGCGGACAGTCGTAGGGGAGCTGTTTTTT
TRBV7-3	TRBJ2-1	-	TRBD2	CASKSSGRGNEQFF	TGTGCCAGCAAGAGTAGCGGGAGAGGAAATGAGCAGTTCTTC
TRBV2	TRBJ1-6	-	TRBD1	CASLTGNHEPLHF	TGTGCCAGCCTGACAGGGAATCATGAACCCCTCCACTTT